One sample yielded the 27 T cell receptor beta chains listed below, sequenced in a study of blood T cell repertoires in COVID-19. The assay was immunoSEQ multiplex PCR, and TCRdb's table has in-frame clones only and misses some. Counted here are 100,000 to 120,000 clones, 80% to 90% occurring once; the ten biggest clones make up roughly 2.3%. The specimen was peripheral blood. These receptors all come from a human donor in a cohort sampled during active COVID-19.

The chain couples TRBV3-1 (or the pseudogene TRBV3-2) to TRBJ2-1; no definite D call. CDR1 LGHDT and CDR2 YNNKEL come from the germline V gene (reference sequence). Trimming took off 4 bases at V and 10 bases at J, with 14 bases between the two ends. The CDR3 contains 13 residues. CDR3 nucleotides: TGTGCCAGCAGCCCAATTTTTCGCGGCGAGCAGTTCTTC. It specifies CASSPIFRGEQFF.

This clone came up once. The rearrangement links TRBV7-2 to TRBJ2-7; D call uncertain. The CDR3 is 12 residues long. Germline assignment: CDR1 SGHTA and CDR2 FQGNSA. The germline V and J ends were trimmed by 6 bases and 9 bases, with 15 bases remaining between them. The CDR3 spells CASSPFAGGQYF. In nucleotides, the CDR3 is TGTGCCAGCAGTCCTTTCGCCGGTGGGCAGTACTTC.

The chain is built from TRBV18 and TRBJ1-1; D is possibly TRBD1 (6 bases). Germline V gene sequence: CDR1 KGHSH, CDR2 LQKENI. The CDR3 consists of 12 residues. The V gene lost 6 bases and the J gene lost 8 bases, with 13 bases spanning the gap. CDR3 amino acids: CASSPGQREAFF. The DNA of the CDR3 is TGTGCCAGCTCCCCGGGACAACGAGAAGCTTTCTTT.

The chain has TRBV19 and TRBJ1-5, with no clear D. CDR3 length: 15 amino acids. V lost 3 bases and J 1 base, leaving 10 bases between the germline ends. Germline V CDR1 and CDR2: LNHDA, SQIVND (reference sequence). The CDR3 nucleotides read TGTGCCAGTAGTATCAGGCCGCTGAGCAATCAGCCCCAGCATTTT. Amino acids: CASSIRPLSNQPQHF.

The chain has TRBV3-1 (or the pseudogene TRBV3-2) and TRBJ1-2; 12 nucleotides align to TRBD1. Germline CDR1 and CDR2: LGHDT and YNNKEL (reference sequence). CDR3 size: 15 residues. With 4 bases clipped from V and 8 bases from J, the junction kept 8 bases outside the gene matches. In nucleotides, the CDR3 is TGTGCCAGCAGCCTGGGGACAGGGGGCTGGAGGGGCTACACCTTC. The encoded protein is CASSLGTGGWRGYTF.

The CDR3 region is CASRAEGAGTEAFF. DNA for the CDR3: TGCGCCAGCAGGGCAGAGGGGGCCGGCACTGAAGCTTTCTTT. The J gene is TRBJ1-1, the V gene TRBV5-1; 7 nucleotides line up with TRBD1. Germline V CDR1 and CDR2: SGHRS, YFSETQ. The V gene end was trimmed by 5 bases and the J gene end by 4 bases; junction bases not matched to a gene: 8. The CDR3 totals 14 residues.

The DNA for the CDR3 is TGTGCCAGCAGCCAAAGGTCATTAGCCGGGGGGGAGACCCAGTACTTC. The encoded protein is CASSQRSLAGGETQYF. The chain joins TRBV3-1 (or the pseudogene TRBV3-2) to TRBJ2-5, with 7 bases identical to TRBD2. Unmatched junction bases numbered 11, after V lost 2 bases and J lost 5 bases. Germline CDR1 is LGHDT and CDR2 is YNNKEL (reference sequence). This CDR3 is built from 16 residues.

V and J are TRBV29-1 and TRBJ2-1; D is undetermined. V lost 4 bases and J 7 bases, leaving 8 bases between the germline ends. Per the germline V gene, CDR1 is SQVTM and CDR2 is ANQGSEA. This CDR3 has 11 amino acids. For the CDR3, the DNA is TGCAGCGTTGCCCCCTTAAATGAGCAGTTCTTC. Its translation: CSVAPLNEQFF.

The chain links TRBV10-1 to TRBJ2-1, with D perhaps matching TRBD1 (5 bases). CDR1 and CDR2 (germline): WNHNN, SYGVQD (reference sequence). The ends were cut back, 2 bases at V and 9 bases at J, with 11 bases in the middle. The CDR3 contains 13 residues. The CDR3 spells CASSEQGTTEQFF. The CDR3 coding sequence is TGCGCCAGCAGTGAGCAGGGAACCACTGAGCAGTTCTTC.

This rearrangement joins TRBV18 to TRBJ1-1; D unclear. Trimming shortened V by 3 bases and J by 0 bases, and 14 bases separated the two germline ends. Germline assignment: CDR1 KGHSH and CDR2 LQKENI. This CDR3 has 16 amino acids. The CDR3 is CASSPYQDLMNTEAFF. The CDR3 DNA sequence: TGTGCCAGCTCACCTTATCAGGATCTCATGAACACTGAAGCTTTCTTT.

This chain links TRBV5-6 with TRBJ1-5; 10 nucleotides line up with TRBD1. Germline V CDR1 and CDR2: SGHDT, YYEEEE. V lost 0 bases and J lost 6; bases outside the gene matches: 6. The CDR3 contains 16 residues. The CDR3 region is CASSLAGTGAGQPQHF. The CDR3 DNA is TGTGCCAGCAGCTTGGCCGGGACAGGGGCAGGTCAGCCCCAGCATTTT.

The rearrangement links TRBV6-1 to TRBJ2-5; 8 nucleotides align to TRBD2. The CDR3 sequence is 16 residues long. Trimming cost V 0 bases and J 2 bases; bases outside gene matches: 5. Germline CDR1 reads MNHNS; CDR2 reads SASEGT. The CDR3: CASSEAASGYQETQYF. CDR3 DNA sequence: TGTGCCAGCAGTGAAGCGGCTAGCGGGTATCAAGAGACCCAGTACTTC.

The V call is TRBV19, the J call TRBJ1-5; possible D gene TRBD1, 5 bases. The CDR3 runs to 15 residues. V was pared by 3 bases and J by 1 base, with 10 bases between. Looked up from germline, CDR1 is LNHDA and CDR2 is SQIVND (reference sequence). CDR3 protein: CASSISTASNQPQHF. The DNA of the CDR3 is TGTGCCAGTAGTATTTCGACAGCAAGCAATCAGCCCCAGCATTTT. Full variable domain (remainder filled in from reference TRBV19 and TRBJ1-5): DGGITQSPKYLFRKEGQNVTLSCEQNLNHDAMYWYRQDPGQGLRLIYYSQIVNDFQKGDIAEGYSVSREKKESFPLTVTSAQKNPTAFYLCASSISTASNQPQHFGDGTRLSIL.

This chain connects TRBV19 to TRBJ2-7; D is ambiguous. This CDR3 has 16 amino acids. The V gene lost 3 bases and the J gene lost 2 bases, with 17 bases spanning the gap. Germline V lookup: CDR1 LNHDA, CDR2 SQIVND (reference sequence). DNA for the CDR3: TGTGCCAGTAGTATGAACGTCGCAGGCAACACCTACGAGCAGTACTTC. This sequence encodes CASSMNVAGNTYEQYF.

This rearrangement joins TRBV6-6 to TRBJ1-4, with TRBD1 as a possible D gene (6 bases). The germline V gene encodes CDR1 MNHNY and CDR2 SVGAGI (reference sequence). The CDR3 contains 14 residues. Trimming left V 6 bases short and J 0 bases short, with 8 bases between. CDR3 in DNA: TGTGCCAGCAGACAGGGAACAACTAATGAAAAACTGTTTTTT. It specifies CASRQGTTNEKLFF.

The CDR3 nucleotides read TGTGCCAGCAGCTTGGGACAGGGTGCTAACACTGAAGCTTTCTTT. It is translated as CASSLGQGANTEAFF. The genes are TRBV7-8 and TRBJ1-1, with 9 bases fitting TRBD1. J lost 2 bases, V lost 3 bases, and 4 bases had no gene match. Germline V gene data show CDR1 as SGHVS and CDR2 as FQNEAQ. This CDR3 is 15 amino acids long.

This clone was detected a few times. The CDR3 DNA follows: TGTGCCAGCACCCGGGAGTCCGGGGGGACAGGGGGGACGCAGTATTTT. Its translation: CASTRESGGTGGTQYF. The chain is built from TRBV7-2 and TRBJ2-3, with 11 bases that match TRBD1. From germline, CDR1 is SGHTA and CDR2 FQGNSA. J gave up 9 bases and V 7 bases, and 15 bases lay outside the gene matches. CDR3 size: 16 residues.

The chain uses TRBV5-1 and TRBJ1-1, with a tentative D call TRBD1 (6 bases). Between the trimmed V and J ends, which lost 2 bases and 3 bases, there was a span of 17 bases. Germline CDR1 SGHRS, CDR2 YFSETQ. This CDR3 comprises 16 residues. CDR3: CASSLQGHPSDTEAFF. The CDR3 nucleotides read TGCGCCAGCAGCTTACAGGGTCACCCCTCGGACACTGAAGCTTTCTTT.

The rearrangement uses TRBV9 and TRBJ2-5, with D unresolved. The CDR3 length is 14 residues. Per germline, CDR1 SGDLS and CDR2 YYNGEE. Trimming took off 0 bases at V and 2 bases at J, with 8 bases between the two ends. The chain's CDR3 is CASSVAVAQETQYF. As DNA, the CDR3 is TGTGCCAGCAGCGTAGCGGTAGCTCAAGAGACCCAGTACTTC.

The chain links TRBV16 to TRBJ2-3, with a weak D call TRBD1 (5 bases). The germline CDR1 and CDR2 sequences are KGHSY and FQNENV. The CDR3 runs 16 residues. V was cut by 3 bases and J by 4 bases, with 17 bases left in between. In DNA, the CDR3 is TGTGCCAGCAGCCACCTCACGGACCAGGGCTCAGATACGCAGTATTTT. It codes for CASSHLTDQGSDTQYF.

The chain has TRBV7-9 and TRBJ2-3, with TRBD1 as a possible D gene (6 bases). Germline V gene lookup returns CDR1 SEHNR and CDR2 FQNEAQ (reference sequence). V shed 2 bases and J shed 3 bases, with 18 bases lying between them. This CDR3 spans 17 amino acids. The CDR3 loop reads CASSLRQDGSRTDTQYF. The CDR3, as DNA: TGTGCCAGCAGCTTAAGACAGGACGGTTCTCGGACAGATACGCAGTATTTT.

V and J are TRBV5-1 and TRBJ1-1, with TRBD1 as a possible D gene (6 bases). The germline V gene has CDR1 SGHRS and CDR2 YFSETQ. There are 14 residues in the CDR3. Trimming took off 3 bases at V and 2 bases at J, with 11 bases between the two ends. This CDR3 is CASSSTGRNTEAFF. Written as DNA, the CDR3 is TGCGCCAGCAGCTCGACAGGCAGAAACACTGAAGCTTTCTTT.

As DNA, the CDR3 is TGTGCCAGCAGTTCGCAGGGGGCGGGCAATCAGCCCCAGCATTTT. Its protein is CASSSQGAGNQPQHF. The genes are TRBV6-6 and TRBJ1-5; 8 bases fit TRBD1. The V gene's germline CDR1 is MNHNY and CDR2 SVGAGI (reference sequence). This CDR3 is 15 amino acids long. Trimming at V came to 4 bases and at J to 2 bases, leaving 4 bases not matched to a gene.

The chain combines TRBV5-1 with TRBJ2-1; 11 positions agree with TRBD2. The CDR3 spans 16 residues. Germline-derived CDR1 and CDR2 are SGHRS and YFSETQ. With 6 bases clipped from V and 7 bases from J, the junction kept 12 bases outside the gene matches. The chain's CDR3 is CASTVTQLAGENEQFF. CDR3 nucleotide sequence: TGCGCCAGCACCGTAACCCAACTAGCGGGGGAGAATGAGCAGTTCTTC.

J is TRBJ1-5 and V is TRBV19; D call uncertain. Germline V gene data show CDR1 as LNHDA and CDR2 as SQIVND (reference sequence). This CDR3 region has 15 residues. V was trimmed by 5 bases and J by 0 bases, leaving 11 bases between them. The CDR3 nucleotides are TGTGCCAGTAGTGCCCATCGGGGTAGCAATCAGCCCCAGCATTTT. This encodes CASSAHRGSNQPQHF.

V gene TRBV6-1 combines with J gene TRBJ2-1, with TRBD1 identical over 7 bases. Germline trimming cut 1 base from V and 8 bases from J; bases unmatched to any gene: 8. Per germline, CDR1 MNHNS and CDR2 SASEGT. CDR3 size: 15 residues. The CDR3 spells CASSEVGDRAHEQFF. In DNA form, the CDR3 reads TGTGCCAGCAGTGAAGTAGGAGACAGGGCGCATGAGCAGTTCTTC.

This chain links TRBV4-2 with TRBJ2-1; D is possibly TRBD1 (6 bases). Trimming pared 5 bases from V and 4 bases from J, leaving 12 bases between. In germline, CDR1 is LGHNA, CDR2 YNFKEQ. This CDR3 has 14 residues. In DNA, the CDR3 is TGTGCCAGCAGCTCGGGACAATTGTACAATGAGCAGTTCTTC. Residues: CASSSGQLYNEQFF.